Listed below are T cell receptor beta chains from one sample, sequenced in a study of cytotoxic CD8 clonotypes in ibrutinib-treated CLL. TCRdb keeps only in-frame clones here, not all; method: immunoSEQ multiplex PCR. The sample records nearly 300,000 clones, around 77% being singletons. The source material was PBMCs, sampled at disease progression, from a patient treated with ibrutinib. These receptors originate from a human donor with chronic lymphocytic leukemia. The CDR3 runs from the conserved cysteine through the conserved F or W. D genes are given only for firm matches. Clone size is given for some rows only: seen once, a few or many times, or a class if the clone is expanded.

abundance	d_gene	v_gene	j_gene	CDR3nt	CDR3aa
-	TRBD2	TRBV29-1	TRBJ2-1	TGCAGCGTTGAAGGGGTAGCGGGAGGGGGTAACGAGCAGTTCTTC	CSVEGVAGGGNEQFF
-	TRBD1	TRBV7-9	TRBJ2-1	TGTGCCAGCAGCTGGACAGGAACCCGCTCCTACAATGAGCAGTTCTTC	CASSWTGTRSYNEQFF
-	-	TRBV7-2	TRBJ1-2	TGTGCCAGCAGCTTAGTCATTGGTGGGCAGGGTAGCTATGGCTACACCTTC	CASSLVIGGQGSYGYTF
-	TRBD2	TRBV7-8	TRBJ2-4	TGTGCCAGCAGCCAACAAACCCGACTAGCGAACATTCAGTACTTC	CASSQQTRLANIQYF
-	TRBD2	TRBV7-8	TRBJ2-2	TGTGCCAGCAGCTTAGCGCGGACTAGCGGGACGAACACCGGGGAGCTGTTTTTT	CASSLARTSGTNTGELFF
-	-	TRBV4-3	TRBJ1-2	TGCGCCAGCAGCCAAAACCAGGGGTCTAACTATGGCTACACCTTC	CASSQNQGSNYGYTF
-	-	TRBV27	TRBJ2-7	TGTGCCAGCAGTCCCTCGGATGGCTCCTACGAGCAGTACTTC	CASSPSDGSYEQYF
-	-	TRBV4-3	TRBJ2-1	TGCGCCAGCAGCCAGCAAACAGGGTTCTCCTACAATGAGCAGTTCTTC	CASSQQTGFSYNEQFF
-	-	TRBV29-1	TRBJ2-7	TGCAGCGTTGCGGTTGGGAGCTACGAGCAGTACTTC	CSVAVGSYEQYF
-	-	TRBV4-1	TRBJ1-3	TGCGCCAGCAGCCAGTCGTCCCACTCGAAGGTTTTTGGAAACACCATATATTTT	CASSQSSHSKVFGNTIYF
-	TRBD1	TRBV5-1	TRBJ1-5	TGCGCCAGCAGCCCTGGGACAGGGGATCAGCCCCAGCATTTT	CASSPGTGDQPQHF
-	-	TRBV9	TRBJ1-4	TGTGCCAGCAGTGCAAATGGCAATGAAAAACTGTTTTTT	CASSANGNEKLFF
once	TRBD1	TRBV2	TRBJ2-5	TGTGCCAGCAGTACCCGACAGGGGGCGGAGACCCAGTACTTC	CASSTRQGAETQYF
-	-	TRBV7-9	TRBJ1-4	TGTGCCAGCAGCTTGGGTGCAACTAATGAAAAACTGTTTTTT	CASSLGATNEKLFF
once	TRBD1	TRBV7-2	TRBJ2-2	TGTGCCAGCAGCTTACCACCCTGGGAGGACAGGGCCGCCGGGGAGCTGTTTTTT	CASSLPPWEDRAAGELFF
-	-	TRBV28	TRBJ2-7	TGTGCCAGCGGACAGCACTACGAGCAGTACTTC	CASGQHYEQYF
-	TRBD1	TRBV19	TRBJ2-6	TGTGCCAGTAGTATGGCGGGACAGGGCCGCTCTGGGGCCAACGTCCTGACTTTC	CASSMAGQGRSGANVLTF
-	TRBD2	TRBV7-6	TRBJ2-1	TGTGCCAGCAGCTCGCCGGGACTAGGGTTCTCCTACAATGAGCAGTTCTTC	CASSSPGLGFSYNEQFF
-	-	TRBV7-8	TRBJ2-7	TGTGCCAGCAGCTTAGCCCTTAGGCAGGCGCCTCAAGGGGAGCAGTACTTC	CASSLALRQAPQGEQYF
-	-	TRBV6-4	TRBJ2-4	TGTGCCAGCAGACCTTTGGGACTTCGTACAAACATTCAGTACTTC	CASRPLGLRTNIQYF
-	-	TRBV14	TRBJ1-6	TGTGCCAGCAGCCAAGCGGGGGGGGTTGGGAATTCACCCCTCCACTTT	CASSQAGGVGNSPLHF
-	-	TRBV5-1	TRBJ2-7	TGCGCCAGCAGCTCGCGACAGGGAGGGGCAGGGGACGAGCAGTACTTC	CASSSRQGGAGDEQYF
-	TRBD1	TRBV5-5	TRBJ2-7	TGTGCCAGCAGCTTGACTCCGGGACAGAGGATCTACGAGCAGTACTTC	CASSLTPGQRIYEQYF
-	-	TRBV7-9	TRBJ1-1	TGTGCCAGCAGCTTAACGGGGCTGGGCACTGAAGCTTTCTTT	CASSLTGLGTEAFF
-	TRBD1	TRBV5-4	TRBJ2-5	TGTGCCAGCAGCTTGGGGGACAGGGGGGAGGAGACCCAGTACTTC	CASSLGDRGEETQYF
-	-	TRBV7-3	TRBJ1-1	TGTGCCAGCAGCTTAACCCCCTGGGCAGGAGAAGCTTTCTTT	CASSLTPWAGEAFF
-	-	TRBV11-2	TRBJ2-1	TGTGCCAGCAGCCCACGGGACTTCTACAATGAGCAGTTCTTC	CASSPRDFYNEQFF
-	-	TRBV4-1	TRBJ2-5	TGCGCCAGCAGCCAAGTTTCCCCTGAGACCCAGTACTTC	CASSQVSPETQYF
few	TRBD1	TRBV30	TRBJ2-7	TGTGCCTGGGCAGGGGGTTACGAGCAGTACTTC	CAWAGGYEQYF
-	TRBD2	TRBV4-1	TRBJ2-2	TGCGCCAGCAGCTGGGAACTAGCGGGAGCCGGGGAGCTGTTTTTT	CASSWELAGAGELFF
few	TRBD1	TRBV5-1	TRBJ1-2	TGCGCCAGCAGTCTCAGGGGGAAAATCCACACCTTC	CASSLRGKIHTF
-	-	TRBV7-9	TRBJ1-1	TGTGCCAGCAGCTCACCGGGACAGAACACTGAAGCTTTCTTT	CASSSPGQNTEAFF
-	-	TRBV7-6	TRBJ2-5	TGTGCCAGCAGCTTAGCGCTCTCTGGGCAGGGAGAGACCCAGTACTTC	CASSLALSGQGETQYF
-	TRBD2	TRBV4-2	TRBJ2-3	TGTGCCAGCACCCTTCAGCCCAGCGGGGGGTACACAGATACGCAGTATTTT	CASTLQPSGGYTDTQYF
-	-	TRBV4-3	TRBJ2-7	TGCGCCAGCAGCCAGGGCCCTCACGAGCAGTACTTC	CASSQGPHEQYF
-	-	TRBV2	TRBJ1-1	TGTGCCAGCTGGAAGACATTTATGAACACTGAAGCTTTCTTT	CASWKTFMNTEAFF
once	-	TRBV7-2	TRBJ2-7	TGTGCCAGCAGCCACACACCCAACTACGAGCAGTACTTC	CASSHTPNYEQYF
-	-	TRBV6-1	TRBJ1-5	TGTGCCAGCAGTGAAGAGGCCTCAGGGCAGCCCCAGCATTTT	CASSEEASGQPQHF
-	TRBD1	TRBV4-1	TRBJ1-2	TGCGCCACCGCCTCAGGGGGGGACTATGGCTACACCTTC	CATASGGDYGYTF
-	-	TRBV4-1	TRBJ1-6	TGCGCCAGCAGCCTAGGGTATAATTCACCCCTCCACTTT	CASSLGYNSPLHF
few	-	TRBV2	TRBJ1-4	TGTGCCAGCAGTGCGAGGTTCGGGGGAAAACTGTTTTTT	CASSARFGGKLFF
-	-	TRBV9	TRBJ2-7	TGTGCCAGCAGCGCCCGGGGGATAGCCTACGAGCAGTACTTC	CASSARGIAYEQYF
-	-	TRBV15	TRBJ2-5	TGTGCCACCAGCAGAGAAGGTCCAGGGGTTGAGACCCAGTACTTC	CATSREGPGVETQYF
few	TRBD1	TRBV27	TRBJ2-7	TGTGCCAGCAGTCACGGACAGGGAGCCTACGAGCAGTACTTC	CASSHGQGAYEQYF
-	TRBD1	TRBV28	TRBJ2-7	TGTGCCAGCAGTTCGTACCCCCCCCGGACAGGGAAGGACATTAACTACGAGCAGTACTTC	CASSSYPPRTGKDINYEQYF